Listed here are 17 T cell receptor beta chains from one sample, sequenced in a study of shared clonotypes between healthy human individuals. The assay was immunoSEQ multiplex PCR, and TCRdb's table has in-frame clones only and misses some. The sample records roughly 700,000 clones, approximately 74% being singletons. The source material was memory CD4+ T cells sorted from blood. The subset: CD45RA-negative fraction. These receptors all stem from a woman aged 25 to 39 in good health.

V and J are TRBV14 and TRBJ2-7, with 11 bases lining up with TRBD2. There are 17 residues in the CDR3. CDR1 is SGHDN, CDR2 FVKESK, per germline. V shed 5 bases and J 6 bases; nucleotides not matched to a gene: 15. The CDR3 DNA follows: TGTGCCAGCAGCAATCGGGGTCGTACTAGCGGGAGCTCCGAGCAGTACTTC. Translation gives CASSNRGRTSGSSEQYF.

Details on this clone: Mismatch with germline at one junction end may stem from a read error. The CDR3 region is CASSLGRANTRELFF. The CDR3 DNA follows: TGTGCCAGCAGCTTAGGTCGGGCGAACACCAGGGAGCTGTTTTTT. This chain links TRBV11-1 with TRBJ2-2, with D unresolved. This CDR3 contains 15 residues. Germline V gene sequence: CDR1 SGHAT, CDR2 FQDESV (reference sequence).

This clone came up once. This chain connects TRBV27 to TRBJ2-5, with TRBD2 as a possible D gene (6 bases). Matching the DNA end better, TRBJ2-7 makes the J call doubtful. This CDR3 has 18 amino acids. Germline CDR1 is MNHEY and CDR2 is SMNVEV (reference sequence). DNA for the CDR3: TGTGCCAGCAGTCTACTCCTTCCGCGGAGGGGAGTCTCCTACGAGCAGTACTTC. Amino acid sequence: CASSLLLPRRGVSYEQYF.

The chain joins TRBV9 to TRBJ2-5; 11 nucleotides line up with TRBD2. V gave up 0 bases and J gave up 2 bases; unmatched junction bases: 6. Germline V lookup: CDR1 SGDLS, CDR2 YYNGEE. This CDR3 has 17 residues. DNA for the CDR3: TGTGCCAGCAGCGTAGGGGTGGGGACTAGCGGACAAGAGACCCAGTACTTC. Amino acids: CASSVGVGTSGQETQYF.

The V call is TRBV2, the J call TRBJ1-5; 8 bases map to TRBD1. The trim removed 7 bases at V and 7 bases at J, leaving 9 bases unmatched. Germline CDR1 is SNHLY and CDR2 is FYNNEI. This CDR3 has 14 amino acids. The CDR3 coding sequence is TGTGCCAGCACGGTCGGACAGGGTCGGCAGCCCCAGCATTTT. Protein: CASTVGQGRQPQHF.

The chain combines TRBV5-4 with TRBJ2-3; 8 bases agree with TRBD2. The germline CDR1 and CDR2 sequences are SGHNT and YYREEE (reference sequence). V gave up 4 bases and J gave up 5 bases; unmatched junction bases: 3. This CDR3 region has 13 residues. CDR3 coding DNA: TGTGCCAGCAGCACGCTAGCGGGAGATACGCAGTATTTT. Translating it yields CASSTLAGDTQYF.

Details on this clone: The same CDR3 arises from other DNA sequences in this sample as well. The genes are TRBV5-1 and TRBJ2-7; 11 bases align to TRBD2. Germline V gene lookup returns CDR1 SGHRS and CDR2 YFSETQ. V lost 4 bases to trimming and J lost 3 bases; unmatched junction nucleotides: 9. The CDR3 has 16 amino acids. CDR3 DNA sequence: TGCGCCAGCAGCCCGACAGGGACTAGCGGTCGCTACGAGCAGTACTTC. Translated: CASSPTGTSGRYEQYF.

This clone has a single count. This chain connects TRBV9 to TRBJ2-3; no definite D call. CDR1 is SGDLS, CDR2 YYNGEE, per germline. The CDR3 covers 15 residues. Trimming stripped 0 bases from V and 0 bases from J, with 8 bases between. CDR3 loop: CASSVGGGSTDTQYF. The CDR3 coding sequence is TGTGCCAGCAGCGTAGGAGGCGGTAGCACAGATACGCAGTATTTT. Together with reference TRBV9 and TRBJ2-3, the CDR3 gives the full variable domain: DSGVTQTPKHLITATGQRVTLRCSPRSGDLSVYWYQQSLDQGLQFLIQYYNGEERAKGNILERFSAQQFPDLHSELNLSSLELGDSALYFCASSVGGGSTDTQYFGPGTRLTVL.

This rearrangement joins TRBV2 to TRBJ1-1; 10 nucleotides line up with TRBD1. The germline V gene has CDR1 SNHLY and CDR2 FYNNEI. V lost 6 bases, J lost 6 bases, and 4 bases stayed unmatched. The CDR3 runs to 13 residues. The CDR3 here is CASSRDRGPEAFF. CDR3 sequence (DNA): TGTGCCAGCAGCAGGGACAGGGGCCCTGAAGCTTTCTTT.

This sequence joins TRBV27 and TRBJ2-1; TRBD1 matches at 7 bases. After removal of 7 bases from V and 10 bases from J, the junction contained 16 bases not matched to a gene. The CDR3 extends over 15 amino acids. Germline loops: CDR1 MNHEY, CDR2 SMNVEV (reference sequence). In nucleotides, the CDR3 is TGTGCCAGCACCCAGGGGGATATAAGGGGAAGAGAGCAGTTCTTC. Protein: CASTQGDIRGREQFF.

The chain has TRBV7-9 and TRBJ2-1; 8 bases map to TRBD2. CDR1 is SEHNR, CDR2 FQNEAQ, per germline (reference sequence). CDR3 size: 15 residues. After removal of 2 bases from V and 6 bases from J, the junction contained 6 bases not matched to a gene. The CDR3 DNA reads as TGTGCCAGCAGCTTAACGACTAGCGCGATCAATGAGCAGTTCTTC. This codes for CASSLTTSAINEQFF. Using reference TRBV7-9 and TRBJ2-1 for the parts outside the CDR3, the full variable domain is DTGVSQNPRHKITKRGQNVTFRCDPISEHNRLYWYRQTLGQGPEFLTYFQNEAQLEKSRLLSDRFSAERPKGSFSTLEIQRTEQGDSAMYLCASSLTTSAINEQFFGPGTRLTVL.

The V call is TRBV5-1, the J call TRBJ1-2; 8 bases agree with TRBD1. This CDR3 is 13 amino acids long. CDR1 and CDR2 from the germline V gene are SGHRS and YFSETQ. V lost 4 bases to trimming and J lost 3 bases; unmatched junction nucleotides: 2. The CDR3 DNA is TGCGCCAGCAGCGACAGGGGTGACTATGGCTACACCTTC. Translation gives CASSDRGDYGYTF. Variable domain in full (rest from reference TRBV5-1 and TRBJ1-2): KAGVTQTPRYLIKTRGQQVTLSCSPISGHRSVSWYQQTPGQGLQFLFEYFSETQRNKGNFPGRFSGRQFSNSRSEMNVSTLELGDSALYLCASSDRGDYGYTFGSGTRLTVV.

This sequence joins TRBV7-9 and TRBJ2-3; 7 bases agree with TRBD2. Trimming at V came to 6 bases and at J to 6 bases, leaving 3 bases not matched to a gene. Germline V gene lookup returns CDR1 SEHNR and CDR2 FQNEAQ (reference sequence). The CDR3 is made up of 12 amino acids. The CDR3 DNA is TGTGCCAGCAGTTGGGAGGGGGATACGCAGTATTTT. This sequence encodes CASSWEGDTQYF.

The rearrangement uses TRBV7-2 and TRBJ2-7; D uncertain. Germline CDR1 SGHTA, CDR2 FQGNSA. This CDR3 region has 16 residues. V lost 6 bases and J 0 bases, leaving 18 bases between the germline ends. In nucleotides, the CDR3 is TGTGCCAGCAGTACGGTTGCGGCGATTCTCTCCTACGAGCAGTACTTC. Translation: CASSTVAAILSYEQYF.

This sequence joins TRBV4-2 and TRBJ1-5, with D possibly matching TRBD1 (5 bases). The CDR3 has 17 residues. The V and J ends lost 4 bases and 7 bases respectively, with 23 bases between them. The germline gives CDR1 LGHNA, CDR2 YNFKEQ. The CDR3 nucleotides are TGTGCCAGCAGCCTTGGTGCCCGGGACCTATTAGGACAGCCCCAGCATTTT. The encoded protein is CASSLGARDLLGQPQHF.

The chain carries TRBV5-4 and TRBJ2-2; 7 nucleotides match TRBD1. The CDR3 covers 15 residues. The V gene's germline CDR1 is SGHNT and CDR2 YYREEE (reference sequence). J was trimmed by 3 bases and V by 4 bases; bases with no gene match: 6. CDR3 residues: CASSLGQSYTGELFF. The CDR3 DNA reads TGTGCCAGCAGCCTGGGACAGTCCTACACCGGGGAGCTGTTTTTT.

J is TRBJ2-1 and V is TRBV5-1; D is unresolved. V shed 1 base and J shed 7 bases, with 9 bases lying between them. Per germline, CDR1 SGHRS and CDR2 YFSETQ. The CDR3 is made up of 13 amino acids. This CDR3 is CASSLTPVNEQFF. In nucleotides, the CDR3 is TGCGCCAGCAGCTTGACCCCCGTAAATGAGCAGTTCTTC.